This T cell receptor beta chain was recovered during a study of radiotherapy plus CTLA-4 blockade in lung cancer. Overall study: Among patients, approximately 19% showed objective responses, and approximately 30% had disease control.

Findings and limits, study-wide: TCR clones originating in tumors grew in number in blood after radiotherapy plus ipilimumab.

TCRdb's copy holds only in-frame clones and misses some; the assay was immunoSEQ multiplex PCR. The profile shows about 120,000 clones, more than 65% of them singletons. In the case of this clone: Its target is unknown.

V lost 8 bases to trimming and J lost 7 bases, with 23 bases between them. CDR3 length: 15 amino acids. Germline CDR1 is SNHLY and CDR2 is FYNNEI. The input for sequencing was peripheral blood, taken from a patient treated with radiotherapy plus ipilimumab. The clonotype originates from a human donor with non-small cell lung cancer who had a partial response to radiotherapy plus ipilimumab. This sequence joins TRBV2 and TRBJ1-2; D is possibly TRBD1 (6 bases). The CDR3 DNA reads TGTGCCAGCCGGGAATTAAGGGGGGGATCCTTTGGCTACACCTTC. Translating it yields CASRELRGGSFGYTF.